A single sample is the source of the 20 T cell receptor beta chains below, sequenced in a study of beta chain features in type 1 diabetes. The entirety of the isolated RNA underwent reverse transcription, so expressed TCRB transcripts were sequenced. The protocol was immunoSEQ multiplex PCR, while the TCRdb copy is restricted to in-frame clones and leaves out a portion. This sample has about 140,000 clones; approximately 10% occur once, and the top ten carry about 0.6%. Sample: central memory CD4+ T cells from blood. The receptors shown here come from a woman aged 40 to 49 in good health.

The table lists this clone with a few counts. The chain links TRBV27 to TRBJ2-3; TRBD2 agrees at 12 bases. Per the germline V gene, CDR1 is MNHEY and CDR2 is SMNVEV (reference sequence). The CDR3 length is 19 residues. With 2 bases clipped from V and 2 bases from J, the junction kept 11 bases outside the gene matches. The DNA of the CDR3 is TGTGCCAGCAGTTTAGGACCCAGACTAGCGGGGGCCTCCACAGATACGCAGTATTTT. Translating it yields CASSLGPRLAGASTDTQYF.

The chain combines TRBV7-6 with TRBJ2-2, with a weak D call TRBD1 (6 bases). CDR3 length: 16 amino acids. From germline, CDR1 is SGHVS and CDR2 FNYEAQ. V shed 2 bases and J shed 4 bases, with 14 bases lying between them. CDR3: CASSLKTGTLTGELFF. The CDR3 DNA reads as TGTGCCAGCAGCTTAAAAACCGGGACACTCACCGGGGAGCTGTTTTTT.

The table lists this clone with a few counts. The CDR3: CASSMPPLALTTDTQYF. The CDR3 DNA sequence: TGTGCCAGTAGTATGCCACCCTTAGCGCTGACCACAGATACGCAGTATTTT. The chain links TRBV19 to TRBJ2-3; D might be TRBD2 (5 bases). Germline loops: CDR1 LNHDA, CDR2 SQIVND (reference sequence). Trimming left V 3 bases short and J 2 bases short, with 18 bases between. The CDR3 totals 17 residues. Variable domain in full (rest from reference TRBV19 and TRBJ2-3): DGGITQSPKYLFRKEGQNVTLSCEQNLNHDAMYWYRQDPGQGLRLIYYSQIVNDFQKGDIAEGYSVSREKKESFPLTVTSAQKNPTAFYLCASSMPPLALTTDTQYFGPGTRLTVL.

This clone was counted only a few times. The CDR3 nucleotides read TGCGCCAGCAGCTTGAGACAGAAGAACACTGAAGCTTTCTTT. Its translation is CASSLRQKNTEAFF. The genes are TRBV5-1 and TRBJ1-1, with a possible D match to TRBD1 (5 bases). The V end lost 1 base, the J end lost 1 base, and 8 bases lay between the germline ends. This CDR3 comprises 14 residues. The germline V gene has CDR1 SGHRS and CDR2 YFSETQ.

This chain connects TRBV5-1 to TRBJ2-3; tentatively, D is TRBD1 (5 bases). V was pared by 0 bases and J by 2 bases, with 25 bases between. The CDR3 covers 20 residues. Per the germline V gene, CDR1 is SGHRS and CDR2 is YFSETQ. Written as DNA, the CDR3 is TGCGCCAGCAGCTTGGCTGGCGTTGGGGCCCAACCGAACCCCACAGATACGCAGTATTTT. This gives the protein CASSLAGVGAQPNPTDTQYF.

The CDR3 region has the DNA TGTGCCAGCAGTTCGGGACTGGGAGCTAGGCCCCTCCACTTT. Translating it yields CASSSGLGARPLHF. The chain uses TRBV6-5 and TRBJ1-6; D possibly corresponds to TRBD1 (5 bases). Trimming left V 4 bases short and J 13 bases short, with 17 bases between. CDR1 and CDR2 (germline): MNHEY, SVGAGI. The CDR3 runs to 14 residues.

The chain uses TRBV7-6 and TRBJ2-5; TRBD1 aligns across 9 bases. The CDR3 has 15 amino acids. V was pared by 3 bases and J by 4 bases, with 6 bases of the junction left unmatched. Germline V lookup: CDR1 SGHVS, CDR2 FNYEAQ. The CDR3 DNA follows: TGTGCCAGCAGCTTGGGACAGGGTGGGAGAGAGACCCAGTACTTC. Translating gives CASSLGQGGRETQYF.

This chain joins TRBV6-1 and TRBJ1-2; 7 nucleotides line up with TRBD1. Germline V CDR1 and CDR2: MNHNS, SASEGT. Trimming removed 5 bases from V and 6 bases from J; junction bases left unmatched: 6. The CDR3 runs to 13 residues. The CDR3 nucleotides are TGTGCCAGCAGTCACACGACAGGGAATGGCTACACCTTC. It translates to CASSHTTGNGYTF.

V gene TRBV11-2 combines with J gene TRBJ2-2; no firm D call. This CDR3 is built from 17 residues. Trimming shortened V by 3 bases and J by 2 bases, and 16 bases separated the two germline ends. Germline loops: CDR1 SGHAT, CDR2 FQNNGV. The CDR3 bases are TGTGCCAGCAGCTTTCGTTTTCAGGATAAAAACACCGGGGAGCTGTTTTTT. Protein product: CASSFRFQDKNTGELFF.

This clone has only a few counts. This rearrangement joins TRBV9 to TRBJ1-2; tentatively, D is TRBD1 (5 bases). V shed 0 bases and J shed 2 bases, with 11 bases lying between them. CDR1 SGDLS and CDR2 YYNGEE come from the germline V gene. The CDR3 has 15 amino acids. The DNA for the CDR3 is TGTGCCAGCAGCGTAGGAGACAGAGCAAACTATGGCTACACCTTC. As protein: CASSVGDRANYGYTF. The entire variable domain, with the rest obtained from reference TRBV9 and TRBJ1-2, is as follows: DSGVTQTPKHLITATGQRVTLRCSPRSGDLSVYWYQQSLDQGLQFLIQYYNGEERAKGNILERFSAQQFPDLHSELNLSSLELGDSALYFCASSVGDRANYGYTFGSGTRLTVV.

This clone was counted ten times or more. In nucleotides, the CDR3 is TGTGCCAGCAGCAGGGACGTCGGCGGGGACGAGCAGTACTTC. Encoded protein: CASSRDVGGDEQYF. V gene TRBV7-8 combines with J gene TRBJ2-7; TRBD2 is a possible D gene (6 bases). The CDR3 is 14 amino acids. V was clipped by 5 bases and J by 5 bases, with 16 bases between them. Germline assignment: CDR1 SGHVS and CDR2 FQNEAQ.

This clone was seen a few times. The CDR3 region has the DNA TGCAGTGGACAGGGCAAAGAGACCCAGTACTTC. This sequence encodes CSGQGKETQYF. The genes are TRBV20-1 and TRBJ2-5, with 7 bases matching TRBD1. J lost 3 bases, V lost 7 bases, and 2 bases had no gene match. Per the germline V gene, CDR1 is DFQATT and CDR2 is SNEGSKA (reference sequence). The CDR3 contains 11 residues.

This clone has more than one count but fewer than ten. The rearrangement uses TRBV5-1 and TRBJ2-1; the match to TRBD2 covers 8 bases. Germline CDR1 SGHRS, CDR2 YFSETQ. The junction had 12 bases not matched to a gene; V was cut back by 6 bases and J by 4 bases. The CDR3 has 16 amino acids. As DNA, the CDR3 is TGCGCCAGCAACGTAGAGGGTAGCGGGGCATACAATGAGCAGTTCTTC. Protein: CASNVEGSGAYNEQFF.

This clone was counted only a few times. The chain recombines TRBV5-4 with TRBJ1-1, with D unclear. Trimming removed 4 bases from V and 5 bases from J, with 21 bases in between. The CDR3 loop spans 16 amino acids. Germline values: CDR1 SGHNT, CDR2 YYREEE (reference sequence). The CDR3 protein is CASSPGGLSRRTEAFF. CDR3 DNA sequence: TGTGCCAGCAGCCCTGGAGGACTCTCGAGAAGGACTGAAGCTTTCTTT.

This clone was picked up many times. The CDR3 DNA follows: TGTGCCAGCAGCCTCCCCCTAGTCCTTGGGACTTATGGCTACACCTTC. Its protein product is CASSLPLVLGTYGYTF. The gene calls are TRBV7-9 and TRBJ1-2, with D possibly being TRBD1 (5 bases). The CDR3 loop spans 16 amino acids. The V end lost 5 bases, the J end lost 5 bases, and 21 bases lay between the germline ends. Germline CDR1 reads SEHNR; CDR2 reads FQNEAQ (reference sequence).

This clone appeared a few times. The chain combines TRBV2 with TRBJ1-6, with TRBD1 matching over 8 bases. J gave up 11 bases and V 7 bases, and 10 bases lay outside the gene matches. The CDR3 covers 14 residues. Per germline, CDR1 SNHLY and CDR2 FYNNEI. DNA for the CDR3: TGTGCCAGCACCCCAGAGAGGACAGGGACACCCCTCCACTTT. It encodes CASTPERTGTPLHF.

This clone has only a few counts. The genes are TRBV7-8 and TRBJ2-1; no firm D call. This CDR3 comprises 16 residues. Germline-derived CDR1 and CDR2 are SGHVS and FQNEAQ. V lost 1 base, J lost 9 bases, and 19 bases lay in between. CDR3 loop: CASSLVGSFSVGEQFF. The CDR3 coding sequence is TGTGCCAGCAGCTTAGTGGGCAGCTTTTCCGTCGGTGAGCAGTTCTTC.

This clone was observed a few times. The chain couples TRBV5-1 to TRBJ2-3; possibly TRBD1 for D (7 bases). Trimming took off 4 bases at V and 0 bases at J, with 12 bases between the two ends. The germline V gene encodes CDR1 SGHRS and CDR2 YFSETQ. This CDR3 comprises 15 residues. The CDR3 DNA is TGCGCCAGCAGCGCGCAGGGGGGTAGCACAGATACGCAGTATTTT. Its translation is CASSAQGGSTDTQYF.

The V gene is TRBV6-1, the J gene TRBJ1-1, with D possibly TRBD1 on 6 matching bases. V was cut by 6 bases and J by 0 bases, with 14 bases left in between. The germline V gene has CDR1 MNHNS and CDR2 SASEGT. This CDR3 has 15 amino acids. CDR3 sequence (DNA): TGTGCCAGCAGAAGAAACAGGGCCATGAACACTGAAGCTTTCTTT. Translated, it gives CASRRNRAMNTEAFF.

The CDR3 sequence: CASSKDLTGTEAFF. CDR3 nucleotides: TGTGCCAGCAGTAAGGACCTGACGGGGACTGAAGCTTTCTTT. The chain combines TRBV6-5 with TRBJ1-1, with D unclear. The CDR3 consists of 14 residues. The germline V and J ends were trimmed by 5 bases and 5 bases, with 15 bases remaining between them. Per the germline V gene, CDR1 is MNHEY and CDR2 is SVGAGI.